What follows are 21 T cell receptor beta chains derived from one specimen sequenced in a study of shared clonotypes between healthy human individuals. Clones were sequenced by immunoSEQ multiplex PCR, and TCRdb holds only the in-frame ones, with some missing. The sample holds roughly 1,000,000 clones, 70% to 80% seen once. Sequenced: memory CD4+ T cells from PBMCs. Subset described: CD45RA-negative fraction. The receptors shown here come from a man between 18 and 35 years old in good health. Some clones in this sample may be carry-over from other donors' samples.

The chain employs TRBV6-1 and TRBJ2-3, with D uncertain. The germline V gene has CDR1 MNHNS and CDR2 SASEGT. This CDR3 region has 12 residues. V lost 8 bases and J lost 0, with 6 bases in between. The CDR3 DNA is TGTGCCAGCCCCGACAGCACAGATACGCAGTATTTT. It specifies CASPDSTDTQYF.

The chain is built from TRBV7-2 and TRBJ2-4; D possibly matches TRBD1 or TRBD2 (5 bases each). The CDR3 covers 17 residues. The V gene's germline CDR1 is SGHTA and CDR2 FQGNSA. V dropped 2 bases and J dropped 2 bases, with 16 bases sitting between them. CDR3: CASSLIVRGYPKNIQYF. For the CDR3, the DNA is TGTGCCAGCAGCTTAATAGTACGGGGCTATCCCAAAAACATTCAGTACTTC.

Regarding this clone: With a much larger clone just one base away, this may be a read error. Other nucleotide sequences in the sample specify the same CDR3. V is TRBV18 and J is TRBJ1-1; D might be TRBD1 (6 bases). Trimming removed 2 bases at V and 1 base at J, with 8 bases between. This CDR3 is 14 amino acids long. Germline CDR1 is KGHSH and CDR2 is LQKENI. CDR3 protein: CASSPGQTNTEAFF. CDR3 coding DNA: TGTGCCAGCTCACCAGGACAGACGAACACTGAAGCTTTCTTT. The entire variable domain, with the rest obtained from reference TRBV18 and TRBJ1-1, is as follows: NAGVMQNPRHLVRRRGQEARLRCSPMKGHSHVYWYRQLPEEGLKFMVYLQKENIIDESGMPKERFSAEFPKEGPSILRIQQVVRGDSAAYFCASSPGQTNTEAFFGQGTRLTVV.

The CDR3 loop reads CASGDRGWPQHF. The DNA of the CDR3 is TGTGCCAGCGGGGACAGGGGATGGCCCCAGCATTTT. This chain uses TRBV6-1 with TRBJ1-5; 10 positions agree with TRBD1. This CDR3 spans 12 amino acids. V lost 8 bases and J lost 9; bases outside the gene matches: 4. Germline-derived CDR1 and CDR2 are MNHNS and SASEGT.

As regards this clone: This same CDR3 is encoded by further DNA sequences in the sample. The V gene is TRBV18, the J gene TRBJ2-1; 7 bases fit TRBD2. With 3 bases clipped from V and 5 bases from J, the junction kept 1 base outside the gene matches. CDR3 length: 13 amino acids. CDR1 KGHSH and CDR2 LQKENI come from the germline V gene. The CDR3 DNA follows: TGTGCCAGCTCACCGGCGGGGGACAATGAGCAGTTCTTC. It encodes CASSPAGDNEQFF.

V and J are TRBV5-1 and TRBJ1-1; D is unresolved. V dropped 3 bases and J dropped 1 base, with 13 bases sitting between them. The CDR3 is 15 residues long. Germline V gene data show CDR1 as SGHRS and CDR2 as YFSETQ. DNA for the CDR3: TGCGCCAGCAGCTCCTCCGGTCGGGGGAACACTGAAGCTTTCTTT. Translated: CASSSSGRGNTEAFF. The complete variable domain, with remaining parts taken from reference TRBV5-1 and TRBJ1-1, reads KAGVTQTPRYLIKTRGQQVTLSCSPISGHRSVSWYQQTPGQGLQFLFEYFSETQRNKGNFPGRFSGRQFSNSRSEMNVSTLELGDSALYLCASSSSGRGNTEAFFGQGTRLTVV.

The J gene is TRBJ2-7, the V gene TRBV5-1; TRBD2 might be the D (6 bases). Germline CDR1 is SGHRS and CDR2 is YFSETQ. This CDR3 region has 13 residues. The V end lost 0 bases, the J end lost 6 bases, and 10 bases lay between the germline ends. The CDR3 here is CASSLGAGTEQYF. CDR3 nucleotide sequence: TGCGCCAGCAGCTTGGGGGCGGGAACCGAGCAGTACTTC. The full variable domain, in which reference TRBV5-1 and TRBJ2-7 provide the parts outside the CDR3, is KAGVTQTPRYLIKTRGQQVTLSCSPISGHRSVSWYQQTPGQGLQFLFEYFSETQRNKGNFPGRFSGRQFSNSRSEMNVSTLELGDSALYLCASSLGAGTEQYFGPGTRLTVT.

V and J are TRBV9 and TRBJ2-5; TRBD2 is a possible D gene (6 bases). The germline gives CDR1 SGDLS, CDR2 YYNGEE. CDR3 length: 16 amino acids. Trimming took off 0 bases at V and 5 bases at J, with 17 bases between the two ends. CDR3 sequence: CASSVASSPRGETQYF. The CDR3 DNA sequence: TGTGCCAGCAGCGTAGCTTCGTCGCCACGGGGGGAGACCCAGTACTTC.

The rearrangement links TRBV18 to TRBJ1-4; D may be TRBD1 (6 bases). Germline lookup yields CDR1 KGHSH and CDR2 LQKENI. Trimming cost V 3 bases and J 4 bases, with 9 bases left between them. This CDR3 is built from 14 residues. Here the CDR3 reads CASSPSRGNEKLFF. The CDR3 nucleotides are TGTGCCAGCTCACCGTCCAGGGGTAATGAAAAACTGTTTTTT.

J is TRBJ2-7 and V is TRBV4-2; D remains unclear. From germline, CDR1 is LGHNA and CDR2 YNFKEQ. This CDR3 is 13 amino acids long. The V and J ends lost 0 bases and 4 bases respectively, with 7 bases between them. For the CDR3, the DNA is TGTGCCAGCAGCCAAGATCTAGGGTACGAGCAGTACTTC. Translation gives CASSQDLGYEQYF.

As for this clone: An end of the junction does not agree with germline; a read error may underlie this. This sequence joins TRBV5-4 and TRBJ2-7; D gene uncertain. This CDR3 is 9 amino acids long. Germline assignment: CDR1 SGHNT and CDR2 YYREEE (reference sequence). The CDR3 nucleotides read TGTGCCAGCCCCAGAAGTGGGAATTTC. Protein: CASPRSGNF.

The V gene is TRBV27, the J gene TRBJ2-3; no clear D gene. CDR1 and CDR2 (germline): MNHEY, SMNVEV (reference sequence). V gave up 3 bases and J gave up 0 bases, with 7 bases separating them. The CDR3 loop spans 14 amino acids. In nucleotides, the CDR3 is TGTGCCAGCAGTTTCTCCAGTAGCACAGATACGCAGTATTTT. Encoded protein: CASSFSSSTDTQYF.

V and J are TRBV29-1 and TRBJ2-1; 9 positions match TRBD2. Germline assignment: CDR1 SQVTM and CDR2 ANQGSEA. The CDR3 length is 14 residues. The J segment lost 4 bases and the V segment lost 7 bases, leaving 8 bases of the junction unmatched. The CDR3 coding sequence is TGCAGCGCTGAGGTTCTAGCGGGGTACAATGAGCAGTTCTTC. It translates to CSAEVLAGYNEQFF.

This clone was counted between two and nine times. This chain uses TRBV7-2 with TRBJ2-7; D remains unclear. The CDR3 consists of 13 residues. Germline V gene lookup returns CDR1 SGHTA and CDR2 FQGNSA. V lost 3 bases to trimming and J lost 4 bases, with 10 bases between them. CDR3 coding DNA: TGTGCCAGCAGCTTGTTTAACTCTTACGAGCAGTACTTC. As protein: CASSLFNSYEQYF.

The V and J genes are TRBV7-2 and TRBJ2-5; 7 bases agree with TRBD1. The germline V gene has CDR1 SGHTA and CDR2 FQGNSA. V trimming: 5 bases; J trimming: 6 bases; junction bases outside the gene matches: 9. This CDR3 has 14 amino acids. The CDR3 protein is CASSTGQPGKTQYF. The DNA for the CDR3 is TGTGCCAGCAGCACGGGACAGCCTGGGAAGACCCAGTACTTC.

CDR3 nucleotide sequence: TGCGCCAGCAGCGTTGGAGCGGGAGGCTCTACCGAGCAGTACTTC. It specifies CASSVGAGGSTEQYF. The rearrangement links TRBV5-1 to TRBJ2-7, with 9 bases fitting TRBD2. From germline, CDR1 is SGHRS and CDR2 YFSETQ. CDR3 size: 15 residues. V dropped 4 bases and J dropped 6; count of bases not matched to a gene: 11.

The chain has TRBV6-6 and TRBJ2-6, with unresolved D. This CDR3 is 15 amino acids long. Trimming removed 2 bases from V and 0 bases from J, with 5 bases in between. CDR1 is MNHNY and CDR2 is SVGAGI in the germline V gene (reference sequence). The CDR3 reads CASSYVRSGANVLTF. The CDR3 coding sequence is TGTGCCAGCAGTTACGTCCGCTCTGGGGCCAACGTCCTGACTTTC.

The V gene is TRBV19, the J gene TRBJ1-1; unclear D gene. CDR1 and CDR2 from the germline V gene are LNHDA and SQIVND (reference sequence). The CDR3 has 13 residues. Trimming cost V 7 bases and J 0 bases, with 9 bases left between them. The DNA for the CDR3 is TGTGCCAGTACCCTAATGATGAACACTGAAGCTTTCTTT. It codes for CASTLMMNTEAFF.

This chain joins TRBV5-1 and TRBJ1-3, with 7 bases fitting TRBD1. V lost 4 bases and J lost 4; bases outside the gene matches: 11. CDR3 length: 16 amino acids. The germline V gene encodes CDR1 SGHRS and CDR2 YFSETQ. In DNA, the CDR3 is TGCGCCAGCAGCAAAAATGGTTTGGACAGGGGAAACACCATATATTTT. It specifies CASSKNGLDRGNTIYF.

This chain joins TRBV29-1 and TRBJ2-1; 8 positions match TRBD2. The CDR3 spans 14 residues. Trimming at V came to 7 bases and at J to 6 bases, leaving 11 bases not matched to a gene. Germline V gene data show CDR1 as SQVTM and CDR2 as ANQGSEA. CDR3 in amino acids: CSGGPGGPGNEQFF. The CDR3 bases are TGCAGCGGCGGTCCGGGAGGGCCTGGCAATGAGCAGTTCTTC.

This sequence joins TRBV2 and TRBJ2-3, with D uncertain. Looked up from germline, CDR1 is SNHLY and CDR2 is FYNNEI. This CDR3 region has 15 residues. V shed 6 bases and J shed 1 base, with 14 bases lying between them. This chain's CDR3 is CASRDPLLGTDTQYF. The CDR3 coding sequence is TGTGCCAGCAGGGACCCCCTTCTGGGCACAGATACGCAGTATTTT.